The 23 T cell receptor beta chains below come from one sample, sequenced in a study of post-analysis software for immune sequencing data. Study outcomes and limitations: Included in a set of roughly five TRBV segments more frequent in patients than controls were TRBV5-6, TRBV5-1 and TRBV20-1.

For these TCRs, the target antigens are not known. Tagging with unique molecular identifiers was a feature of the TCR beta cDNA libraries. TCRdb reanalysed the PCR reads using MiXCR and keeps one entry per CDR3 protein. The table includes 800,000 to 950,000 distinct CDR3 sequences, approximately 53% detected once. Source material: blood. Receptor source: a girl aged 10 to 17 with multiple sclerosis.

The chain combines TRBV12-3 or TRBV12-4 with TRBJ2-3; D not certain. The CDR3 runs 13 residues. The V and J ends lost 3 bases and 10 bases respectively, with 14 bases between them. The CDR3 here is CASSLPPPGAQYF. CDR3 bases: TGTGCCAGCAGTTTGCCCCCGCCGGGTGCGCAGTATTTT.

The V gene is TRBV6-1, the J gene TRBJ2-3; D unresolved. Germline V gives CDR1 MNHNS, CDR2 SASEGT. The CDR3 is 13 amino acids. The V end was cut by 7 bases, the J end by 2 bases, with 10 bases between. CDR3 sequence: CASIRFFTDTQYF. DNA for the CDR3: TGTGCCAGCATTCGGTTCTTCACAGATACGCAGTATTTT.

The rearrangement links TRBV5-5 to TRBJ2-3; D gene unclear. This CDR3 is built from 16 residues. With 0 bases removed from V and 0 bases from J, the gap between germline ends came to 11 bases. From germline, CDR1 is SGHKS and CDR2 YYEKEE (reference sequence). CDR3 sequence (DNA): TGTGCCAGCAGCTTGGCGGTCACTCTTAGCACAGATACGCAGTATTTT. This gives the protein CASSLAVTLSTDTQYF.

The chain joins TRBV25-1 to TRBJ1-5, with 8 nucleotides matching TRBD1. From germline, CDR1 is MGHDK and CDR2 SYGVNS. V dropped 3 bases and J dropped 7; count of bases not matched to a gene: 8. This CDR3 region has 15 residues. This CDR3 reads CASSDPRTGNQPQHF. The CDR3 bases are TGTGCCAGCAGTGACCCACGGACAGGGAACCAGCCCCAGCATTTT.

V gene TRBV27 combines with J gene TRBJ1-1, with D uncertain. The CDR3 totals 14 residues. CDR1 is MNHEY and CDR2 is SMNVEV in the germline V gene (reference sequence). V lost 0 bases and J 0 bases, leaving 5 bases between the germline ends. This CDR3 reads CASSLSWVNTEAFF. The CDR3 DNA sequence: TGTGCCAGCAGTTTATCGTGGGTGAACACTGAAGCTTTCTTT.

This chain joins TRBV3-1 and TRBJ2-1, with 7 positions matching TRBD2. The germline V gene has CDR1 LGHDT and CDR2 YNNKEL (reference sequence). The CDR3 has 16 residues. The V segment lost 1 base and the J segment 0 bases; nucleotides outside the gene matches: 3. CDR3 nucleotides: TGTGCCAGCAGCCAAGGGGAGGGAAGCTCCTACAATGAGCAGTTCTTC. Protein product: CASSQGEGSSYNEQFF.

The rearrangement joins TRBV6-5 to TRBJ1-2; possibly TRBD1 for D (5 bases). V was clipped by 3 bases and J by 4 bases, with 9 bases between them. CDR1 and CDR2 from the germline V gene are MNHEY and SVGAGI. This CDR3 is built from 13 residues. The CDR3 nucleotides read TGTGCCAGCAGTTATCCGAGGGGCTATGGCTACACCTTC. Translating gives CASSYPRGYGYTF.

This clonotype was seen a few times. V is TRBV20-1 and J is TRBJ2-5; TRBD1 matches 9 bases. With the DNA end fitting TRBJ2-7 better, the J assignment may be wrong. Germline V gene data show CDR1 as DFQATT and CDR2 as SNEGSKA (reference sequence). The CDR3 extends over 12 amino acids. CDR3: CSATGQGREQYF. The CDR3 region has the DNA TGCAGTGCTACCGGACAGGGGCGCGAGCAGTACTTC.

The rearrangement uses TRBV20-1 and TRBJ2-3; possibly TRBD2 for D (6 bases). From germline, CDR1 is DFQATT and CDR2 SNEGSKA (reference sequence). The CDR3 totals 15 residues. V was cut by 5 bases and J by 2 bases, with 17 bases left in between. The CDR3 nucleotides read TGCAGTGCTCCGTTGGCGGGGCGATTCACAGATACGCAGTATTTT. Its protein is CSAPLAGRFTDTQYF.

Of note for this clonotype: The junction departs from the called germline gene at one end, perhaps through a read error. The chain joins TRBV20-1 to TRBJ2-1; no definite D call. This CDR3 region has 12 residues. Per germline, CDR1 DFQATT and CDR2 SNEGSKA (reference sequence). CDR3 in amino acids: CSARPTPGEQVF. The CDR3 DNA follows: TGCAGTGCTAGGCCCACCCCCGGTGAGCAGGTCTTC.

V usage is TRBV12-3 or TRBV12-4 and J usage is TRBJ1-5; no clear D. The germline V and J ends were trimmed by 6 bases and 7 bases, with 13 bases remaining between them. The CDR3 has 13 residues. The CDR3 DNA sequence: TGTGCCAGCAGATCACTGGGGAACCAGCCCCAGCATTTT. It is translated as CASRSLGNQPQHF.

This rearrangement joins TRBV5-1 to TRBJ2-7, with D perhaps matching TRBD2 (5 bases). Trimming took 5 bases from V and 3 from J, leaving 18 bases between them. Germline V lookup: CDR1 SGHRS, CDR2 YFSETQ. The CDR3 totals 15 residues. Written as DNA, the CDR3 is TGCGCCAGCAGACCTCTTGGGTCTAGCAGCTACGAGCAGTACTTC. Protein sequence: CASRPLGSSSYEQYF.

This clonotype has a handful of counts. The chain is built from TRBV27 and TRBJ2-7; the match to TRBD1 covers 7 bases. The V segment lost 7 bases and the J segment 7 bases; nucleotides outside the gene matches: 13. The germline V gene encodes CDR1 MNHEY and CDR2 SMNVEV (reference sequence). CDR3 length: 14 amino acids. The CDR3 nucleotides are TGTGCCAGCATGTGGGGACAGACCTCGGGGGAGCAGTACTTC. Its translation is CASMWGQTSGEQYF.

The sample holds a few counts of this clonotype. The chain links TRBV29-1 to TRBJ1-2, with 11 bases identical to TRBD1. The CDR3 is made up of 13 amino acids. CDR1 and CDR2 from the germline V gene are SQVTM and ANQGSEA. V was clipped by 4 bases and J by 4 bases; unmatched bases: 2. CDR3 in amino acids: CSVGTGGGYGYTF. In nucleotides, the CDR3 is TGCAGCGTTGGGACAGGGGGCGGCTATGGCTACACCTTC.

The genes are TRBV29-1 and TRBJ2-5; D gene ambiguous. CDR3 length equals 12 residues. The ends were cut back, 2 bases at V and 1 base at J, with 5 bases in the middle. The germline V gene encodes CDR1 SQVTM and CDR2 ANQGSEA. CDR3 protein: CSVEFGQETQYF. CDR3 in DNA: TGCAGCGTTGAATTTGGCCAAGAGACCCAGTACTTC. Variable domain in full (rest from reference TRBV29-1 and TRBJ2-5): SAVISQKPSRDICQRGTSLTIQCQVDSQVTMMFWYRQQPGQSLTLIATANQGSEATYESGFVIDKFPISRPNLTFSTLTVSNMSPEDSSIYLCSVEFGQETQYFGPGTRLLVL.

This chain joins TRBV5-1 and TRBJ2-1; 10 bases match TRBD2. The CDR3 totals 16 residues. The germline CDR1 and CDR2 sequences are SGHRS and YFSETQ. Unmatched junction bases numbered 5, after V lost 0 bases and J lost 5 bases. In DNA, the CDR3 is TGCGCCAGCAGCTTGGCGAGCGGGAGGGTCGACAATGAGCAGTTCTTC. Translation: CASSLASGRVDNEQFF.

This clonotype was detected once. The chain couples TRBV7-6 to TRBJ1-4; no reliable D call. CDR1 is SGHVS, CDR2 FNYEAQ, per germline. This CDR3 has 16 amino acids. Trimming took off 1 base at V and 0 bases at J, with 9 bases between the two ends. This chain's CDR3 is CASSLEGVATNEKLFF. CDR3 bases: TGTGCCAGCAGCTTAGAAGGAGTTGCAACTAATGAAAAACTGTTTTTT. Using reference TRBV7-6 and TRBJ1-4 for the parts outside the CDR3, the full variable domain is GAGVSQSPRYKVTKRGQDVALRCDPISGHVSLYWYRQALGQGPEFLTYFNYEAQQDKSGLPNDRFSAERPEGSISTLTIQRTEQRDSAMYRCASSLEGVATNEKLFFGSGTQLSVL.

The chain combines TRBV7-9 with TRBJ1-4; D is undetermined. V was pared by 1 base and J by 5 bases, with 14 bases between. This CDR3 comprises 16 residues. Germline CDR1 is SEHNR and CDR2 is FQNEAQ (reference sequence). The CDR3 DNA is TGTGCCAGCAGCTTAGTTGCGTCACGCCGAAATGAAAAACTGTTTTTT. The encoded protein is CASSLVASRRNEKLFF.

The chain links TRBV7-9 to TRBJ2-1, with D possibly being TRBD1 (6 bases). The CDR3 has 14 residues. V was pared by 5 bases and J by 3 bases, with 11 bases between. Germline V gene data show CDR1 as SEHNR and CDR2 as FQNEAQ (reference sequence). CDR3 in amino acids: CASSPGQIYNEQFF. The CDR3 bases are TGTGCCAGCAGCCCCGGACAGATCTACAATGAGCAGTTCTTC.

The chain joins TRBV6-5 to TRBJ2-4, with D possibly matching TRBD1 (5 bases). The germline gives CDR1 MNHEY, CDR2 SVGAGI. The CDR3 spans 14 residues. Trimming pared 7 bases from V and 1 base from J, leaving 11 bases between. CDR3 bases: TGTGCCAGCAAGAATCCAGGGGCCAAAAACATTCAGTACTTC. Encoded protein: CASKNPGAKNIQYF.

The V call is TRBV5-1, the J call TRBJ2-5, with D perhaps assigned TRBD1 or TRBD2 (6 bases each). The CDR3 totals 14 residues. The germline CDR1 and CDR2 sequences are SGHRS and YFSETQ. Trimming pared 5 bases from V and 0 bases from J, leaving 11 bases between. The CDR3 sequence is CASRTGANQETQYF. The CDR3, as DNA: TGCGCCAGCAGGACGGGGGCGAACCAAGAGACCCAGTACTTC.

With respect to this clonotype: One end of the junction varies from germline; a read error may be responsible. The V gene is TRBV28, the J gene TRBJ1-1; a possible D gene is TRBD1 (5 bases). This CDR3 is 16 amino acids long. Germline CDR1 MDHEN, CDR2 SYDVKM. The CDR3 loop reads CANSMLGGGTNTEAFF. DNA of the CDR3: TGTGCCAACAGTATGCTGGGCGGGGGAACGAACACTGAAGCTTTCTTT.

This sequence joins TRBV9 and TRBJ1-2; 7 bases are a match to TRBD1. This CDR3 contains 15 residues. Germline CDR1 SGDLS, CDR2 YYNGEE. The trim removed 5 bases at V and 4 bases at J, leaving 11 bases unmatched. For the CDR3, the DNA is TGTGCCAGCAGGGGGACAGCAAACTCCCGCTATGGCTACACCTTC. Translation gives CASRGTANSRYGYTF.